What follows are 5 T cell receptor beta chains derived from one specimen sequenced in a study of T-cell memory formation after mild COVID-19. TCRdb re-analysed the 5' RACE reads in MiXCR, keeping a single row per CDR3 protein. The sample shows more than 300,000 distinct CDR3 sequences, roughly 15% of them seen only once. Sequencing was performed on PBMCs or a T cell subset sorted from them (not recorded which). Receptors were obtained from a man younger than 30 who had mild COVID-19 (a few samples of this study predate the infection). Cell type and time point are not known.

The chain carries TRBV5-1 and TRBJ2-6; D gene unclear. V dropped 0 bases and J dropped 0 bases, with 4 bases sitting between them. The CDR3 sequence is 15 residues long. Germline CDR1 SGHRS, CDR2 YFSETQ. CDR3 in DNA: TGCGCCAGCAGCTTGGATCCCTCTGGGGCCAACGTCCTGACTTTC. Translating gives CASSLDPSGANVLTF.

The chain has TRBV7-6 and TRBJ2-3; the D is unclear. The length of the CDR3 is 13 residues. Trimming took 4 bases from V and 2 from J, leaving 7 bases between them. Looked up from germline, CDR1 is SGHVS and CDR2 is FNYEAQ. The CDR3 here is CASSWSVTDTQYF. The CDR3 DNA sequence: TGTGCCAGCAGCTGGTCGGTCACAGATACGCAGTATTTT.

The chain combines TRBV20-1 with TRBJ1-2; D is unclear. Trimming removed 3 bases from V and 5 bases from J, with 7 bases in between. From germline, CDR1 is DFQATT and CDR2 SNEGSKA (reference sequence). The length of the CDR3 is 11 residues. CDR3 protein: CSASEAYGYTF. In nucleotides, the CDR3 is TGCAGTGCTAGTGAGGCGTATGGCTACACCTTC.

This clonotype was found a few times. The rearrangement uses TRBV20-1 and TRBJ2-7; 7 bases map to TRBD1. In germline, CDR1 is DFQATT, CDR2 SNEGSKA (reference sequence). The J segment lost 3 bases and the V segment lost 6 bases, leaving 2 bases of the junction unmatched. This CDR3 is 11 amino acids long. CDR3 sequence: CSAGDSYEQYV. CDR3 in DNA: TGCAGTGCCGGGGACAGCTACGAGCAGTACGTC.

This clonotype was observed a few times. The chain couples TRBV12-3 or TRBV12-4 to TRBJ1-1, with D uncertain. CDR3 length: 14 amino acids. Trimming shortened V by 3 bases and J by 0 bases, and 8 bases separated the two germline ends. CDR3 DNA: TGTGCCAGCAGTTTTCAACAGATGAACACTGAAGCTTTCTTT. Translating gives CASSFQQMNTEAFF.